This T cell receptor beta chain was identified in a study of blood T cell repertoires in COVID-19. The assay was immunoSEQ multiplex PCR, and TCRdb's table has in-frame clones only and misses some. This table has about 270,000 clones, approximately 90% appearing once. Participants were aged 18 to 89 years, lived in about two dozen US areas, and enrolled virtually. This TCR was sampled from a woman aged 45-59 years who had recovered from COVID-19. Sequencing was done on a sample of PBMCs or T cells enriched from blood (not recorded which).

CDR3 amino acids: CASSLNTLPNQPQHF. CDR3 DNA: TGTGCCAGCAGCTTAAATACACTACCCAATCAGCCCCAGCATTTT. The rearrangement uses TRBV7-8 and TRBJ1-5; no firm D call. V was shortened by 2 bases and J by 3 bases, with 11 bases between the two germline ends. CDR1 and CDR2 (germline): SGHVS, FQNEAQ. The CDR3 is made up of 15 amino acids.